Below are 31 T cell receptor beta chains sequenced from a single sample in a study of T cells after yellow fever vaccination. From the 5' RACE reads, TCRdb called clonotypes with MiXCR, one entry per CDR3 protein. This sample has under 55,000 distinct CDR3 sequences, with more than 6.5% found just once. The sample consisted of CD8+ T cells not binding an NS4B(214-222) dextramer, sorted from PBMCs, taken 35 to 50 days after the first yellow fever vaccination. All receptors come from a young man who received the YFV17D yellow fever vaccine.

This clonotype was seen at least ten times. V usage is TRBV5-1 and J usage is TRBJ2-1, with 9 bases lining up with TRBD1. V gave up 1 base and J gave up 4 bases; unmatched junction bases: 6. Germline-derived CDR1 and CDR2 are SGHRS and YFSETQ. This CDR3 is built from 16 residues. The CDR3 is CASSLSTGGAYNEQFF. CDR3 DNA: TGCGCCAGCAGCTTGTCGACAGGGGGAGCGTACAATGAGCAGTTCTTC.

The chain employs TRBV29-1 and TRBJ1-2; 7 bases are a match to TRBD1. Germline-derived CDR1 and CDR2 are SQVTM and ANQGSEA. J lost 6 bases, V lost 8 bases, and 15 bases had no gene match. The CDR3 consists of 14 residues. The CDR3 DNA follows: TGCAGCCCCTATCCGCAGGACAGGTCGGATGGCTACACCTTC. This gives the protein CSPYPQDRSDGYTF. The full variable domain, rest sourced from reference TRBV29-1 and TRBJ1-2, is SAVISQKPSRDICQRGTSLTIQCQVDSQVTMMFWYRQQPGQSLTLIATANQGSEATYESGFVIDKFPISRPNLTFSTLTVSNMSPEDSSIYLCSPYPQDRSDGYTFGSGTRLTVV.

This clonotype was recorded many times. The chain recombines TRBV5-5 with TRBJ2-3; 8 nucleotides line up with TRBD1. The CDR3 has 15 amino acids. Germline V gene data show CDR1 as SGHKS and CDR2 as YYEKEE (reference sequence). Trimming cost V 3 bases and J 5 bases; bases outside gene matches: 8. The CDR3 nucleotides are TGTGCCAGCAGCTATTGGACAGGGAACATAGATACGCAGTATTTT. Protein sequence: CASSYWTGNIDTQYF.

The chain recombines TRBV9 with TRBJ1-3, with unresolved D. The CDR3 contains 12 residues. V was pared by 4 bases and J by 0 bases, with 2 bases between. Germline lookup yields CDR1 SGDLS and CDR2 YYNGEE. CDR3 protein: CASSYSGNTIYF. CDR3 nucleotides: TGTGCCAGCAGCTACTCTGGAAACACCATATATTTT.

This clonotype showed up many times. This sequence joins TRBV5-1 and TRBJ2-1; 10 nucleotides line up with TRBD1. Germline V gene data show CDR1 as SGHRS and CDR2 as YFSETQ. The CDR3 covers 14 residues. V shed 5 bases and J 7 bases; nucleotides not matched to a gene: 6. The chain's CDR3 is CASRPGQGNNEQFF. The CDR3 region has the DNA TGCGCCAGCAGGCCGGGACAGGGGAATAATGAGCAGTTCTTC.

Ten or more counts support this clonotype. The CDR3 sequence: CASSQDRGRGYQETQYF. CDR3 coding DNA: TGCGCCAGCAGCCAAGATAGGGGCAGGGGGTACCAAGAGACCCAGTACTTC. J is TRBJ2-5 and V is TRBV4-3; 7 positions match TRBD1. CDR3 length equals 17 residues. In germline, CDR1 is LGHNA, CDR2 YSLEER. V shed 0 bases and J 0 bases; nucleotides not matched to a gene: 7.

This chain uses TRBV7-9 with TRBJ2-5; 9 nucleotides match TRBD2. The CDR3 has 15 amino acids. V trimming: 0 bases; J trimming: 5 bases; junction bases outside the gene matches: 4. Germline values: CDR1 SEHNR, CDR2 FQNEAQ (reference sequence). CDR3 nucleotides: TGTGCCAGCAGCTTAGCCCTAGCGGGGCGGGAGACCCAGTACTTC. This sequence encodes CASSLALAGRETQYF.

Regarding this clonotype: This clone may be a read error of a much larger clone one base away. The chain links TRBV12-3 or TRBV12-4 to TRBJ2-3; D unclear. The CDR3 consists of 11 residues. The V end was cut by 3 bases, the J end by 4 bases, with 2 bases between. The DNA of the CDR3 is TGTGCCAGCAGTTTCGCAGATACGCAGTATTTT. It is translated as CASSFADTQYF.

This clonotype was detected a few times. This chain links TRBV15 with TRBJ2-1, with a tentative D call TRBD2 (6 bases). V shed 0 bases and J shed 6 bases, with 9 bases lying between them. Germline V lookup: CDR1 LNHNV, CDR2 YYDKDF (reference sequence). The CDR3 length is 14 residues. CDR3 amino acids: CATSRERGPNEQFF. The CDR3 DNA is TGTGCCACCAGCAGAGAGCGGGGCCCCAATGAGCAGTTCTTC.

The CDR3 is CASSPRRVDETQYF. The CDR3 nucleotides are TGTGCCAGTAGTCCCAGGCGGGTGGATGAGACCCAGTACTTC. The V gene is TRBV19, the J gene TRBJ2-5, with D perhaps matching TRBD2 (5 bases). Per germline, CDR1 LNHDA and CDR2 SQIVND (reference sequence). The length of the CDR3 is 14 residues. Trimming left V 5 bases short and J 5 bases short, with 15 bases between. The full variable domain, completed using reference TRBV19 and TRBJ2-5, is DGGITQSPKYLFRKEGQNVTLSCEQNLNHDAMYWYRQDPGQGLRLIYYSQIVNDFQKGDIAEGYSVSREKKESFPLTVTSAQKNPTAFYLCASSPRRVDETQYFGPGTRLLVL.

This clonotype was counted ten times or more. The V gene is TRBV12-3 or TRBV12-4, the J gene TRBJ1-1, with TRBD1 matching 8 bases. V lost 5 bases, J lost 4 bases, and 6 bases stayed unmatched. CDR3 length: 14 residues. The CDR3 nucleotides read TGTGCCAGCAGTACGCAGGGGGCAGGCACTGAAGCTTTCTTT. It is translated as CASSTQGAGTEAFF.

The gene calls are TRBV4-3 and TRBJ2-5; D perhaps matches TRBD2 (7 bases). The germline CDR1 and CDR2 sequences are LGHNA and YSLEER. This CDR3 contains 17 residues. Trimming left V 0 bases short and J 5 bases short, with 19 bases between. CDR3 in DNA: TGCGCCAGCAGCCAAGATCTGGGCGGGGGCCCCCGGGAGACCCAGTACTTC. It translates to CASSQDLGGGPRETQYF.

This clonotype was recorded many times. The chain employs TRBV7-9 and TRBJ1-6; D ambiguous. CDR1 and CDR2 from the germline V gene are SEHNR and FQNEAQ (reference sequence). Trimming removed 5 bases at V and 6 bases at J, with 8 bases between. The length of the CDR3 is 13 residues. Here the CDR3 DNA reads TGTGCCAGCAGCCCCTCAAGTAATTCACCCCTCCACTTT. Its protein is CASSPSSNSPLHF.

This clonotype was found many times. DNA of the CDR3: TGTGCCAGCAGTTCGGGGGGAGCCTATGGCTACACCTTC. Translation: CASSSGGAYGYTF. V gene TRBV6-5 combines with J gene TRBJ1-2; tentatively, D is TRBD1 (5 bases). V was clipped by 4 bases and J by 4 bases, with 10 bases between them. The germline V gene encodes CDR1 MNHEY and CDR2 SVGAGI. The CDR3 is 13 amino acids.

This clonotype has at least ten counts. This rearrangement joins TRBV6-5 to TRBJ2-5; 7 bases fit TRBD1. The ends lost 7 bases at V and 5 bases at J; junction bases unmatched: 10. The germline V gene encodes CDR1 MNHEY and CDR2 SVGAGI. This CDR3 contains 14 residues. CDR3 sequence reads: CASTLTGPGETQYF. CDR3 in DNA: TGTGCCAGCACGCTGACAGGGCCGGGGGAGACCCAGTACTTC.

In its sample, this clonotype was seen many times. V and J are TRBV7-8 and TRBJ2-1, with 7 bases fitting TRBD1. Per the germline V gene, CDR1 is SGHVS and CDR2 is FQNEAQ. After removal of 4 bases from V and 6 bases from J, the junction contained 6 bases not matched to a gene. The CDR3 totals 14 residues. DNA for the CDR3: TGTGCCAGCAGCTCCTCTCCAGGGGGCAATGAGCAGTTCTTC. It codes for CASSSSPGGNEQFF. Full variable domain (rest looked up from reference TRBV7-8 and TRBJ2-1): GAGVSQSPRYKVAKRGQDVALRCDPISGHVSLFWYQQALGQGPEFLTYFQNEAQLDKSGLPSDRFFAERPEGSVSTLKIQRTQQEDSAVYLCASSSSPGGNEQFFGPGTRLTVL.

This clonotype appeared many times. V is TRBV7-9 and J is TRBJ2-5; 7 bases are a match to TRBD1. The CDR3 contains 15 residues. Germline V lookup: CDR1 SEHNR, CDR2 FQNEAQ (reference sequence). J gave up 1 base and V 5 bases, and 7 bases lay outside the gene matches. CDR3: CASSAPTGFQETQYF. The CDR3 coding sequence is TGTGCCAGCAGCGCCCCGACAGGGTTCCAAGAGACCCAGTACTTC.

The genes are TRBV14 and TRBJ2-2, with D perhaps TRBD2 (5 bases). In germline, CDR1 is SGHDN, CDR2 FVKESK. This CDR3 region has 20 residues. V was trimmed by 0 bases and J by 0 bases, leaving 20 bases between them. As DNA, the CDR3 is TGTGCCAGCAGCCAAGATCGAGGGCAGGTGTCCTACGCGAACACCGGGGAGCTGTTTTTT. Its translation is CASSQDRGQVSYANTGELFF.

This clonotype was seen at least ten times. The V and J genes are TRBV4-3 and TRBJ2-5; maybe TRBD2 (5 bases). The CDR3 is 16 residues long. Trimming left V 0 bases short and J 1 base short, with 12 bases between. Germline assignment: CDR1 LGHNA and CDR2 YSLEER. The CDR3 DNA follows: TGCGCCAGCAGCCAAGAGGCCTGGGCGGGCCAAGAGACCCAGTACTTC. Protein product: CASSQEAWAGQETQYF.

At least ten counts were recorded for this clonotype. The rearrangement joins TRBV5-5 to TRBJ2-1; TRBD1 matches at 7 bases. Trimming at V came to 8 bases and at J to 4 bases, leaving 3 bases not matched to a gene. The CDR3 consists of 12 residues. Germline V gene data show CDR1 as SGHKS and CDR2 as YYEKEE (reference sequence). CDR3 DNA sequence: TGTGCCAGTACCAGGGGGTACAATGAGCAGTTCTTC. Encoded protein: CASTRGYNEQFF.

The chain combines TRBV5-8 with TRBJ2-5; D gene uncertain. CDR1 is SGHTS, CDR2 YDEGEE, per germline. This CDR3 comprises 15 residues. Trimming removed 0 bases at V and 2 bases at J, with 11 bases between. The CDR3 is CASSLGATDQETQYF. CDR3 DNA: TGTGCCAGCAGCTTGGGGGCAACAGATCAAGAGACCCAGTACTTC.

This chain uses TRBV15 with TRBJ1-5; no clear D gene. The CDR3 loop spans 12 amino acids. Deletions cut 4 bases from V and 4 bases from J, with 5 bases between. Germline V gives CDR1 LNHNV, CDR2 YYDKDF (reference sequence). CDR3 sequence (DNA): TGTGCCACCAGCACGTTAAATCAGCCCCAGCATTTT. This encodes CATSTLNQPQHF.

CDR3 amino acids: CASSSLDRASSYNSPLHF. The CDR3 DNA is TGTGCCAGCAGCTCCCTAGACAGGGCCAGCTCCTATAATTCACCCCTCCACTTT. This chain uses TRBV11-1 with TRBJ1-6; 7 bases line up with TRBD1. J lost 0 bases, V lost 4 bases, and 9 bases had no gene match. The V gene's germline CDR1 is SGHAT and CDR2 FQDESV (reference sequence). CDR3 length: 18 amino acids.

This clonotype has a count of ten or more. The chain couples TRBV4-1 to TRBJ2-1; 10 nucleotides line up with TRBD1. The junction had 5 bases not matched to a gene; V was cut back by 5 bases and J by 13 bases. CDR3 length: 12 amino acids. Germline V gene data show CDR1 as MGHRA and CDR2 as YSYEKL. The CDR3 protein is CASSYMTGGQFF. The DNA of the CDR3 is TGCGCCAGCAGCTATATGACAGGGGGCCAGTTCTTC.

This clonotype has ten or more counts. This sequence joins TRBV27 and TRBJ1-5, with D perhaps matching TRBD1 (5 bases). The V gene lost 3 bases and the J gene lost 7 bases, with 7 bases spanning the gap. Germline V CDR1 and CDR2: MNHEY, SMNVEV (reference sequence). CDR3 length equals 12 residues. This CDR3 is CASSLPGQPQHF. CDR3 bases: TGTGCCAGCAGTTTGCCAGGGCAGCCCCAGCATTTT.

This clonotype was picked up a small number of times. This sequence joins TRBV5-5 and TRBJ2-3; D perhaps matches TRBD2 (5 bases). Germline CDR1 SGHKS, CDR2 YYEKEE (reference sequence). V was pared by 4 bases and J by 4 bases, with 10 bases between. This CDR3 spans 13 amino acids. This CDR3 is CASSNAGADTQYF. The CDR3 DNA sequence: TGTGCCAGCAGCAACGCGGGTGCAGATACGCAGTATTTT. Full variable domain (outside the CDR3, taken from reference TRBV5-5 and TRBJ2-3): DAGVTQSPTHLIKTRGQQVTLRCSPISGHKSVSWYQQVLGQGPQFIFQYYEKEERGRGNFPDRFSARQFPNYSSELNVNALLLGDSALYLCASSNAGADTQYFGPGTRLTVL.

This clonotype was seen ten or more times. J is TRBJ1-1 and V is TRBV6-1, with D perhaps TRBD1 (6 bases). V shed 3 bases and J shed 0 bases, with 14 bases lying between them. Germline V gene sequence: CDR1 MNHNS, CDR2 SASEGT. This CDR3 has 16 amino acids. CDR3 sequence reads: CASSDLRGDLNTEAFF. CDR3 in DNA: TGTGCCAGCAGTGACCTCAGGGGCGATTTGAACACTGAAGCTTTCTTT.

This clonotype was seen a single time. Possible read error: a much larger clone is one base away. This likely comes from a read error, as the CDR3 has no conserved phenylalanine or tryptophan at its end. V usage is TRBV19 and J usage is TRBJ2-1, with 7 bases fitting TRBD1. This CDR3 is 14 amino acids long. The V and J ends lost 5 bases and 2 bases, in that order; junction bases with no gene match: 3. The V gene's germline CDR1 is LNHDA and CDR2 SQIVND (reference sequence). CDR3 sequence: CASSPGQAYNEQFL. In nucleotides, the CDR3 is TGTGCCAGTAGTCCAGGACAGGCCTACAATGAGCAGTTCCTC.

Ten or more counts support this clonotype. The chain uses TRBV4-1 and TRBJ1-1; D is unclear. The CDR3 contains 14 residues. V lost 4 bases and J 4 bases, leaving 13 bases between the germline ends. CDR1 MGHRA and CDR2 YSYEKL come from the germline V gene. DNA of the CDR3: TGCGCCAGCAGCCTAAGGACTCTGGGCACTGAAGCTTTCTTT. Its translation: CASSLRTLGTEAFF.

This clonotype showed up many times. The J gene is TRBJ1-6, the V gene TRBV6-5, with 10 bases identical to TRBD1. This CDR3 is 18 amino acids long. J gave up 3 bases and V 2 bases, and 7 bases lay outside the gene matches. Per the germline V gene, CDR1 is MNHEY and CDR2 is SVGAGI. CDR3 loop: CASSYRDRGRVYNSPLHF. The CDR3 DNA reads TGTGCCAGCAGTTACCGGGACAGGGGACGAGTCTATAATTCACCCCTCCACTTT.

This clonotype showed up many times. The chain has TRBV6-5 and TRBJ2-1, with TRBD2 matching 12 bases. In germline, CDR1 is MNHEY, CDR2 SVGAGI. The CDR3 length is 17 residues. V lost 0 bases and J lost 5; bases outside the gene matches: 5. The CDR3 DNA sequence: TGTGCCAGCAGTTACTCCCCACTAGCGGGGGGCCACAATGAGCAGTTCTTC. Residues: CASSYSPLAGGHNEQFF.